A selection of T cell receptor beta chains follows, all from one sample in a study of beta chain features in type 1 diabetes. TCRdb keeps only in-frame clones here, not all; method: immunoSEQ multiplex PCR. This sample yields some 270,000 clones, of which roughly 8% are seen a single time; 1% belongs to the top ten. Sequencing was performed on central memory CD4+ T cells from blood. Source of these receptors: a woman younger than 30 in good health. CDR3s include the opening cysteine and the closing phenylalanine or tryptophan. A D gene is named only where the DNA matches it firmly. Rows may omit the clone size; those that give it use once, few, many or a size class.

clone size: few
J gene: TRBJ1-5
D gene: NA
V gene: TRBV11-3
CDR3 length: 13
CDR3 protein: CASSFGLDQPQHF
CDR3 DNA: TGTGCCAGCAGCTTCGGGCTAGATCAGCCCCAGCATTTT

clone size: few
J gene: TRBJ1-1
D gene: TRBD1
V gene: TRBV4-2
CDR3 length: 14
CDR3 protein: CASSSRRGPTEAFF
CDR3 DNA: TGTGCCAGCAGCTCGCGCAGGGGGCCCACTGAAGCTTTCTTT

clone size: NA
J gene: TRBJ1-1
D gene: NA
V gene: TRBV5-1
CDR3 length: 14
CDR3 protein: CASSRGGMDTEAFF
CDR3 DNA: TGCGCCAGCAGCAGGGGAGGCATGGACACTGAAGCTTTCTTT

clone size: NA
J gene: TRBJ2-1
D gene: NA
V gene: TRBV25-1
CDR3 length: 12
CDR3 protein: CASSENGNEQFF
CDR3 DNA: TGTGCCAGCAGTGAAAACGGCAATGAGCAGTTCTTC

clone size: few
J gene: TRBJ2-1
D gene: NA
V gene: TRBV9
CDR3 length: 16
CDR3 protein: CASSVVSGQSYNEQFF
CDR3 DNA: TGTGCCAGCAGCGTAGTTTCGGGCCAGAGCTACAATGAGCAGTTCTTC

clone size: few
J gene: TRBJ1-1
D gene: NA
V gene: TRBV30
CDR3 length: 12
CDR3 protein: CAWSGGPTEAFF
CDR3 DNA: TGTGCCTGGAGTGGAGGGCCCACTGAAGCTTTCTTT

clone size: few
J gene: TRBJ1-2
D gene: TRBD1
V gene: TRBV2
CDR3 length: 14
CDR3 protein: CASSGDRLKRGYTF
CDR3 DNA: TGTGCCAGCAGCGGGGACAGGCTAAAGAGGGGCTACACCTTC

clone size: few
J gene: TRBJ2-2
D gene: TRBD1
V gene: TRBV29-1
CDR3 length: 15
CDR3 protein: CSVTLGDRYTGELFF
CDR3 DNA: TGCAGCGTCACGCTGGGGGACAGGTACACCGGGGAGCTGTTTTTT

clone size: few
J gene: TRBJ1-5
D gene: NA
V gene: TRBV9
CDR3 length: 15
CDR3 protein: CASSSTGWSNQPQHF
CDR3 DNA: TGTGCCAGCAGCTCCACGGGGTGGAGCAATCAGCCCCAGCATTTT

clone size: few
J gene: TRBJ2-5
D gene: NA
V gene: TRBV5-1
CDR3 length: 14
CDR3 protein: CASSAGTSQETQYF
CDR3 DNA: TGCGCCAGCAGCGCCGGGACAAGCCAAGAGACCCAGTACTTC

clone size: few
J gene: TRBJ2-5
D gene: NA
V gene: TRBV4-3
CDR3 length: 18
CDR3 protein: CASSQQHSGGDKGETQYF
CDR3 DNA: TGCGCCAGCAGCCAACAACACTCAGGGGGGGATAAGGGAGAGACCCAGTACTTC

clone size: many
J gene: TRBJ2-3
D gene: TRBD1
V gene: TRBV7-9
CDR3 length: 15
CDR3 protein: CASSPGQGSTDTQYF
CDR3 DNA: TGTGCCAGCAGCCCGGGACAGGGGAGCACAGATACGCAGTATTTT

clone size: few
J gene: TRBJ2-1
D gene: NA
V gene: TRBV27
CDR3 length: 11
CDR3 protein: CASSLRAEQFF
CDR3 DNA: TGTGCCAGCAGTTTACGGGCGGAGCAGTTCTTC

clone size: NA
J gene: TRBJ2-2
D gene: NA
V gene: TRBV5-1
CDR3 length: 14
CDR3 protein: CASSLALDTGELFF
CDR3 DNA: TGCGCCAGCAGCTTGGCCTTGGACACCGGGGAGCTGTTTTTT

clone size: few
J gene: TRBJ2-7
D gene: NA
V gene: TRBV13
CDR3 length: 13
CDR3 protein: CASSFRRAYEQYF
CDR3 DNA: TGTGCCAGCAGCTTTAGGCGGGCCTACGAGCAGTACTTC

clone size: few
J gene: TRBJ2-4
D gene: NA
V gene: TRBV19
CDR3 length: 17
CDR3 protein: CASSPRLGRQAKNIQYF
CDR3 DNA: TGTGCCAGTAGTCCCCGACTAGGACGGCAGGCCAAAAACATTCAGTACTTC

clone size: few
J gene: TRBJ2-1
D gene: TRBD1
V gene: TRBV7-6
CDR3 length: 13
CDR3 protein: CASSQTGVGEQFF
CDR3 DNA: TGTGCCAGCAGCCAAACAGGGGTTGGTGAGCAGTTCTTC

clone size: NA
J gene: TRBJ2-7
D gene: TRBD1
V gene: TRBV7-2
CDR3 length: 13
CDR3 protein: CASSLGQVNEQYF
CDR3 DNA: TGTGCCAGCAGCTTGGGACAGGTGAACGAGCAGTACTTC

clone size: many
J gene: TRBJ1-1
D gene: NA
V gene: TRBV5-8
CDR3 length: 16
CDR3 protein: CASSFRGTLTNTEAFF
CDR3 DNA: TGTGCCAGCAGCTTCCGAGGCACACTAACCAACACTGAAGCTTTCTTT

clone size: few
J gene: TRBJ2-5
D gene: NA
V gene: TRBV7-9
CDR3 length: 16
CDR3 protein: CASSFRAGALEETQYF
CDR3 DNA: TGTGCCAGCAGCTTTAGGGCCGGAGCGTTAGAAGAGACCCAGTACTTC

clone size: many
J gene: TRBJ2-2
D gene: TRBD1
V gene: TRBV5-4
CDR3 length: 16
CDR3 protein: CASSLGQGAYTGELFF
CDR3 DNA: TGTGCCAGCAGCTTGGGCCAGGGGGCTTACACCGGGGAGCTGTTTTTT

clone size: few
J gene: TRBJ2-3
D gene: NA
V gene: TRBV4-3
CDR3 length: 16
CDR3 protein: CASSQEWGRRTDTQYF
CDR3 DNA: TGCGCCAGCAGCCAAGAATGGGGTCGCCGCACAGATACGCAGTATTTT

clone size: NA
J gene: TRBJ2-5
D gene: TRBD1
V gene: TRBV4-2
CDR3 length: 14
CDR3 protein: CASSDYRGQETQYF
CDR3 DNA: TGTGCCAGCAGCGACTACAGGGGACAAGAGACCCAGTACTTC

clone size: NA
J gene: TRBJ1-1
D gene: NA
V gene: TRBV18
CDR3 length: 15
CDR3 protein: CASSPVEGLNTEAFF
CDR3 DNA: TGTGCCAGCTCACCAGTGGAGGGTCTCAACACTGAAGCTTTCTTT

clone size: many
J gene: TRBJ2-3
D gene: NA
V gene: TRBV10-3
CDR3 length: 13
CDR3 protein: CAIRDISTDTQYF
CDR3 DNA: TGTGCCATCAGGGACATCTCCACAGATACGCAGTATTTT

clone size: few
J gene: TRBJ2-7
D gene: NA
V gene: TRBV6-5
CDR3 length: 13
CDR3 protein: CASSYRGPNEQYF
CDR3 DNA: TGTGCCAGCAGTTACCGCGGGCCGAACGAGCAGTACTTC

clone size: NA
J gene: TRBJ1-4
D gene: NA
V gene: TRBV5-1
CDR3 length: 14
CDR3 protein: CASSLIGPNEKLFF
CDR3 DNA: TGCGCCAGCAGCCTAATAGGACCCAATGAAAAACTGTTTTTT

clone size: few
J gene: TRBJ1-4
D gene: NA
V gene: TRBV5-4
CDR3 length: 15
CDR3 protein: CASSLPGDGNEKLFF
CDR3 DNA: TGTGCCAGCAGCTTGCCAGGGGACGGCAACGAAAAACTGTTTTTT

clone size: NA
J gene: TRBJ2-5
D gene: NA
V gene: TRBV9
CDR3 length: 15
CDR3 protein: CASSVESSAEGTQYF
CDR3 DNA: TGTGCCAGCAGCGTAGAATCATCCGCCGAGGGGACCCAGTACTTC

clone size: NA
J gene: TRBJ1-5
D gene: TRBD1
V gene: TRBV30
CDR3 length: 17
CDR3 protein: CAWSAGTGSYSNQPQHF
CDR3 DNA: TGTGCCTGGAGCGCAGGGACAGGGTCCTATAGCAATCAGCCCCAGCATTTT

clone size: NA
J gene: TRBJ1-6
D gene: NA
V gene: TRBV5-6
CDR3 length: 12
CDR3 protein: CASSLVSSPLHF
CDR3 DNA: TGTGCCAGCAGCTTGGTCTCCTCACCCCTCCACTTT

clone size: NA
J gene: TRBJ2-3
D gene: NA
V gene: TRBV6-5
CDR3 length: 16
CDR3 protein: CASSYSIYGGTDTQYF
CDR3 DNA: TGTGCCAGCAGTTACTCTATTTATGGGGGCACAGATACGCAGTATTTT

clone size: NA
J gene: TRBJ2-7
D gene: NA
V gene: TRBV5-6
CDR3 length: 14
CDR3 protein: CASSLRGIGTGQYF
CDR3 DNA: TGTGCCAGCAGTTTAAGGGGGATTGGTACGGGGCAGTACTTC

clone size: few
J gene: TRBJ2-5
D gene: NA
V gene: TRBV5-1
CDR3 length: 15
CDR3 protein: CASSLGDRRQETQYF
CDR3 DNA: TGCGCCAGCAGCTTGGGTGACAGACGCCAAGAGACCCAGTACTTC

clone size: NA
J gene: TRBJ2-5
D gene: TRBD2
V gene: TRBV6-5
CDR3 length: 15
CDR3 protein: CASSQRGGTRETQYF
CDR3 DNA: TGTGCCAGCAGCCAACGGGGGGGCACGAGAGAGACCCAGTACTTC

clone size: few
J gene: TRBJ1-5
D gene: NA
V gene: TRBV7-9
CDR3 length: 12
CDR3 protein: CASSSLQGPQHF
CDR3 DNA: TGTGCCAGCAGCTCCCTACAGGGGCCCCAGCATTTT

clone size: few
J gene: TRBJ1-2
D gene: NA
V gene: TRBV29-1
CDR3 length: 14
CDR3 protein: CSVEDPTALFGYTF
CDR3 DNA: TGCAGCGTTGAAGATCCGACCGCCTTGTTTGGCTACACCTTC

clone size: few
J gene: TRBJ2-7
D gene: NA
V gene: TRBV7-8
CDR3 length: 12
CDR3 protein: CASSPPSGPQYF
CDR3 DNA: TGTGCCAGCAGTCCCCCGTCCGGGCCGCAGTACTTC

clone size: NA
J gene: TRBJ2-5
D gene: NA
V gene: TRBV5-1
CDR3 length: 15
CDR3 protein: CASSHQRDPKETQYF
CDR3 DNA: TGCGCCAGCAGCCATCAACGCGATCCGAAAGAGACCCAGTACTTC

clone size: few
J gene: TRBJ2-1
D gene: NA
V gene: TRBV4-3
CDR3 length: 15
CDR3 protein: CASSQVGDGYNEQFF
CDR3 DNA: TGCGCCAGCAGCCAAGTTGGGGACGGCTACAATGAGCAGTTCTTC

clone size: NA
J gene: TRBJ2-1
D gene: TRBD2
V gene: TRBV7-7
CDR3 length: 16
CDR3 protein: CASSRVLAGGDNEQFF
CDR3 DNA: TGTGCTAGCAGCCGCGTACTAGCGGGAGGTGACAATGAGCAGTTCTTC